Listed here are 26 T cell receptor beta chains from one sample, sequenced in a study of PD-L1 blockade in urothelial cancer. Time point given: pretreatment peripheral blood. Generated by immunoSEQ multiplex PCR, the TCRdb table keeps only in-frame clones and is missing some. The sample has more than 15,000 clones; around 91% are singletons. This specimen consisted of PBMCs, obtained around atezolizumab (anti-PD-L1) treatment. These receptors were taken from a man aged 65 to 85 with urothelial cancer.

The chain uses TRBV4-1 and TRBJ2-1, with 12 bases that match TRBD1. V dropped 0 bases and J dropped 8; count of bases not matched to a gene: 8. The CDR3 loop spans 17 amino acids. Germline lookup yields CDR1 MGHRA and CDR2 YSYEKL. The CDR3 is CASSQDGGTGGFDEQFF. The CDR3 DNA is TGCGCCAGCAGCCAAGATGGAGGGACAGGGGGCTTCGATGAGCAGTTCTTC.

CDR3 nucleotide sequence: TGTGCCAGCAGTGAAATGAACTACGAGCAGTACTTC. Amino acids: CASSEMNYEQYF. The chain links TRBV2 to TRBJ2-5; D remains unclear. The DNA end is a closer match to TRBJ2-7, so the J assignment may be wrong. Germline-derived CDR1 and CDR2 are SNHLY and FYNNEI. The CDR3 spans 12 residues.

This chain links TRBV27 with TRBJ1-5; TRBD1 is a possible D gene (6 bases). The V gene lost 0 bases and the J gene lost 1 base, with 10 bases spanning the gap. The CDR3 consists of 16 residues. Germline assignment: CDR1 MNHEY and CDR2 SMNVEV (reference sequence). The CDR3 DNA is TGTGCCAGCAGTTTATCTGGGGGCTCGAGCAATCAGCCCCAGCATTTT. Translated: CASSLSGGSSNQPQHF.

The chain carries TRBV7-8 and TRBJ1-3, with 8 bases that match TRBD1. Germline assignment: CDR1 SGHVS and CDR2 FQNEAQ. V dropped 3 bases and J dropped 0; count of bases not matched to a gene: 10. The CDR3 consists of 18 residues. CDR3 sequence (DNA): TGTGCCAGCAGCTTTCGACAGGGGACTTCGACCTCTGGAAACACCATATATTTT. Amino acids: CASSFRQGTSTSGNTIYF.

The chain has TRBV19 and TRBJ2-1, with D hard to call. Germline V CDR1 and CDR2: LNHDA, SQIVND (reference sequence). V lost 1 base and J lost 8, with 3 bases in between. The CDR3 consists of 11 residues. The CDR3 region is CASSIAYEQFF. CDR3 coding DNA: TGTGCCAGTAGTATAGCCTATGAGCAGTTCTTC.

The J gene is TRBJ2-7, the V gene TRBV5-1; D gene unclear. This CDR3 is 12 amino acids long. V lost 3 bases and J 4 bases, leaving 8 bases between the germline ends. Germline loops: CDR1 SGHRS, CDR2 YFSETQ. The CDR3 DNA follows: TGCGCCAGCAGCTCAACAATTTACGAGCAGTACTTC. Residues: CASSSTIYEQYF.

The DNA of the CDR3 is TGTGCCAGTAGTACTAGCGGGGGCGTCACAGATACGCAGTATTTT. Its translation is CASSTSGGVTDTQYF. V is TRBV19 and J is TRBJ2-3; 10 nucleotides agree with TRBD2. J was trimmed by 2 bases and V by 4 bases; bases with no gene match: 3. The germline V gene encodes CDR1 LNHDA and CDR2 SQIVND (reference sequence). CDR3 length equals 15 residues.

The genes are TRBV25-1 and TRBJ1-2; D might be TRBD1 (5 bases). This CDR3 has 12 residues. V lost 8 bases, J lost 7 bases, and 14 bases lay in between. Germline V gives CDR1 MGHDK, CDR2 SYGVNS. The CDR3 nucleotides are TGTGCCAGCGGCGGGGCCTCGGGTGGCTACACCTTC. This sequence encodes CASGGASGGYTF.

This clone was counted a single time. The V gene is TRBV7-9, the J gene TRBJ2-5; D is uncertain. Germline V CDR1 and CDR2: SEHNR, FQNEAQ (reference sequence). The CDR3 runs to 13 residues. With 6 bases removed from V and 2 bases from J, the gap between germline ends came to 10 bases. The CDR3 coding sequence is TGTGCCAGCAGGCCAACACCGCAAGAGACCCAGTACTTC. Amino acid sequence: CASRPTPQETQYF.

The chain uses TRBV15 and TRBJ1-5; D unresolved. The germline gives CDR1 LNHNV, CDR2 YYDKDF (reference sequence). This CDR3 is 12 amino acids long. Between the trimmed V and J ends, which lost 4 bases and 8 bases, there was a span of 9 bases. This chain's CDR3 is CATSTPREPQHF. In DNA form, the CDR3 reads TGTGCCACCAGCACTCCGCGTGAGCCCCAGCATTTT.

The chain combines TRBV6-5 with TRBJ1-1, with D uncertain. CDR3 size: 15 residues. The germline V gene encodes CDR1 MNHEY and CDR2 SVGAGI. The V end was cut by 10 bases, the J end by 1 base, with 19 bases between. CDR3 loop: CATREVSEANTEAFF. The CDR3 nucleotides read TGTGCCACCCGAGAGGTATCAGAGGCGAACACTGAAGCTTTCTTT.

This rearrangement joins TRBV10-3 to TRBJ1-2; tentative D call: TRBD1 (6 bases). Trimming stripped 6 bases from V and 1 base from J, with 12 bases between. Per the germline V gene, CDR1 is ENHRY and CDR2 is SYGVKD. This CDR3 region has 14 residues. The CDR3 DNA sequence: TGTGCCATCAGCTCCGGGACAAATAACTATGGCTACACCTTC. Amino acids: CAISSGTNNYGYTF.

This clone has just one count. This rearrangement joins TRBV11-2 to TRBJ1-5; unclear D gene. Germline assignment: CDR1 SGHAT and CDR2 FQNNGV. CDR3 size: 12 residues. Trimming removed 5 bases from V and 11 bases from J, with 13 bases in between. CDR3 coding DNA: TGTGCCAGCAGCCCTGATAACATGGCCCAGCATTTT. Its translation: CASSPDNMAQHF.

The rearrangement uses TRBV6-1 and TRBJ1-6; D might be TRBD1 (6 bases). Germline V lookup: CDR1 MNHNS, CDR2 SASEGT. There are 13 residues in the CDR3. V was pared by 7 bases and J by 8 bases, with 12 bases between. The CDR3, as DNA: TGTGCCAGCACAGGGGTGTCGGATTCACCCCTCCACTTT. Protein product: CASTGVSDSPLHF.

The genes are TRBV6-5 and TRBJ2-7, with D maybe TRBD2 (5 bases). V lost 2 bases and J lost 4, with 18 bases in between. Germline CDR1 is MNHEY and CDR2 is SVGAGI. CDR3 length: 16 residues. CDR3 loop: CASSYAPRGEKYEQYF. The CDR3 region has the DNA TGTGCCAGCAGTTACGCTCCACGGGGTGAGAAGTACGAGCAGTACTTC.

The chain is built from TRBV18 and TRBJ1-1; 7 nucleotides match TRBD1. This CDR3 contains 11 residues. V was pared by 4 bases and J by 8 bases, with 1 base of the junction left unmatched. The V gene's germline CDR1 is KGHSH and CDR2 LQKENI. CDR3 sequence: CASSRDREAFF. In DNA, the CDR3 is TGTGCCAGCTCACGGGACAGAGAAGCTTTCTTT.

This rearrangement joins TRBV27 to TRBJ1-4, with 8 bases lining up with TRBD1. V dropped 6 bases and J dropped 10; count of bases not matched to a gene: 16. The CDR3 is 16 residues long. The germline V gene has CDR1 MNHEY and CDR2 SMNVEV (reference sequence). CDR3 amino acids: CASSFIGGQGLGKLFF. CDR3 coding DNA: TGTGCCAGCAGCTTTATCGGTGGACAGGGCTTAGGAAAACTGTTTTTT.

This sequence joins TRBV5-6 and TRBJ1-1, with D unresolved. The CDR3 sequence is 13 residues long. V lost 4 bases and J 2 bases, leaving 9 bases between the germline ends. Germline CDR1 reads SGHDT; CDR2 reads YYEEEE. The CDR3 here is CASSGTDNTEAFF. CDR3 nucleotides: TGTGCCAGCAGCGGAACAGATAACACTGAAGCTTTCTTT.

This chain joins TRBV6-5 and TRBJ2-7, with TRBD1 identical over 7 bases. Germline trimming cut 6 bases from V and 5 bases from J; bases unmatched to any gene: 10. The CDR3 has 14 amino acids. CDR1 and CDR2 (germline): MNHEY, SVGAGI. The DNA for the CDR3 is TGTGCCAGCAGCAACGACAGGGCCGACAACGAGCAGTACTTC. It yields the protein CASSNDRADNEQYF.

The J gene is TRBJ1-5, the V gene TRBV19; no definite D call. The V end was cut by 9 bases, the J end by 6 bases, with 27 bases between. The V gene's germline CDR1 is LNHDA and CDR2 SQIVND (reference sequence). This CDR3 is built from 17 residues. CDR3 loop: CASSPELLPTRGQPQHF. Written as DNA, the CDR3 is TGTGCCAGCTCCCCAGAGTTACTTCCCACCCGGGGTCAGCCCCAGCATTTT.

The rearrangement joins TRBV27 to TRBJ2-1; 7 nucleotides agree with TRBD2. V lost 3 bases, J lost 7 bases, and 12 bases stayed unmatched. The CDR3 totals 16 residues. Germline V gives CDR1 MNHEY, CDR2 SMNVEV (reference sequence). CDR3 sequence: CASSFPAGAGVNEQFF. CDR3 coding DNA: TGTGCCAGCAGTTTCCCCGCGGGAGCTGGGGTGAATGAGCAGTTCTTC.

The chain carries TRBV25-1 and TRBJ2-2, with TRBD1 matching over 8 bases. Germline lookup yields CDR1 MGHDK and CDR2 SYGVNS. The CDR3 is 15 amino acids. The ends lost 7 bases at V and 6 bases at J; junction bases unmatched: 10. CDR3 bases: TGTGCCAGCACCCAGACAGGGGTGTACGCCGGGGAGCTGTTTTTT. Its protein is CASTQTGVYAGELFF.

The rearrangement joins TRBV10-3 to TRBJ1-4, with 7 bases matching TRBD1. Germline trimming cut 10 bases from V and 7 bases from J; bases unmatched to any gene: 12. Germline-derived CDR1 and CDR2 are ENHRY and SYGVKD. The CDR3 loop spans 14 amino acids. The CDR3 region is CATRLGQEVEKLFF. CDR3 in DNA: TGTGCCACACGTCTAGGACAGGAGGTTGAAAAACTGTTTTTT.

The chain recombines TRBV10-3 with TRBJ2-3, with TRBD1 as a possible D gene (5 bases). Germline assignment: CDR1 ENHRY and CDR2 SYGVKD. V shed 3 bases and J shed 0 bases, with 22 bases lying between them. This CDR3 contains 19 residues. The CDR3 DNA is TGTGCCATCAGTGACTTCCCAGCGTCCAGGGTAGTTAGCACAGATACGCAGTATTTT. This sequence encodes CAISDFPASRVVSTDTQYF.

This chain connects TRBV10-1 to TRBJ2-7; TRBD2 might be the D (5 bases). This CDR3 is 13 amino acids long. The V end was cut by 6 bases, the J end by 3 bases, with 12 bases between. Germline assignment: CDR1 WNHNN and CDR2 SYGVQD (reference sequence). This chain's CDR3 is CASSPGIYYEQYF. The CDR3 DNA reads as TGCGCCAGCAGCCCGGGAATCTACTACGAGCAGTACTTC.

This sequence joins TRBV4-2 and TRBJ2-2, with D possibly TRBD1 on 6 matching bases. Germline V gives CDR1 LGHNA, CDR2 YNFKEQ. CDR3 length equals 14 residues. Deletions cut 3 bases from V and 7 bases from J, with 12 bases between. The CDR3 coding sequence is TGTGCCAGCAGCCAGTCAGGGGAGTACGGGGAGCTGTTTTTT. This gives the protein CASSQSGEYGELFF.